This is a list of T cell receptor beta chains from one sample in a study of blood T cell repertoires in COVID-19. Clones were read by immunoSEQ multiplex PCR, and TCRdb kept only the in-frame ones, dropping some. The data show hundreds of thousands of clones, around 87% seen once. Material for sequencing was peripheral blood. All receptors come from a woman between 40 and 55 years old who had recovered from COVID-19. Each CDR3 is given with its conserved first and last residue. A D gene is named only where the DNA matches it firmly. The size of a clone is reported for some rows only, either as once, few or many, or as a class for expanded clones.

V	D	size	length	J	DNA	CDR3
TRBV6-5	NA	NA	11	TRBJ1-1	TGTGCCAGCAGTCCTGGACAGGAAGCTTTCTTT	CASSPGQEAFF
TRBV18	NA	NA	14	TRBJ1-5	TGTGCCAGCTCACCATTAACAGGCAATCAGCCCCAGCATTTT	CASSPLTGNQPQHF
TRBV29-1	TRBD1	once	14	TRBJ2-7	TGCAGCGTTGCGACAGGGAATCGGCTCTACGAGCAGTACTTC	CSVATGNRLYEQYF
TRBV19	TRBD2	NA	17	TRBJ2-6	TGTGCCAGTAGTATACTAGCGGGGGGGCCTGGGGCCAACGTCCTGACTTTC	CASSILAGGPGANVLTF
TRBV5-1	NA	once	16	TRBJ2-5	TGCGCCAGCAGCTTGCTCGCGCGGCGTTCTGAAGAGACCCAGTACTTC	CASSLLARRSEETQYF
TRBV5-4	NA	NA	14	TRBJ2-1	TGTGCCAGCAGCCTTCCGACTTATTACAATGAGCAGTTCTTC	CASSLPTYYNEQFF
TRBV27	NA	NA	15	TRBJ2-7	TGTGCCAGCAGACTATCCGGGGGAGCCTCCTACGAGCAGTACTTC	CASRLSGGASYEQYF
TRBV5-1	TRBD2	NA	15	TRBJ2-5	TGCGCCAGCAGCTTGGCCCTAGCGGGGGGAGAGACCCAGTACTTC	CASSLALAGGETQYF
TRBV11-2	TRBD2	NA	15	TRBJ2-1	TGTGCCAGCAGCCCTGGACTAGCGGGGGGTGATGAGCAGTTCTTC	CASSPGLAGGDEQFF
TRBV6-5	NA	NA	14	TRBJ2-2	TGTGCCAGCAGGTCGCGAAGGGGCACCGGGGAGCTGTTTTTT	CASRSRRGTGELFF
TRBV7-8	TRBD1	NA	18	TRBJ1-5	TGTGCCAGCAGCTCCCAGACAGGGGCCTCGAATAGCAATCAGCCCCAGCATTTT	CASSSQTGASNSNQPQHF
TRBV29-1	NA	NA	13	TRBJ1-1	TGCAGCGTTGAAGACGGGAGGCGGACTGAAGCTTTCTTT	CSVEDGRRTEAFF
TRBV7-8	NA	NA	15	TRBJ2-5	TGTGCCAGCAGCTTAAGGCTTCGACAGCCAGAGACCCAGTACTTC	CASSLRLRQPETQYF
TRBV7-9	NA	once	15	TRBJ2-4	TGTGCCAGCAGCTTAGTTGGAGAAGGGGGTAGCATTCAGTACTTC	CASSLVGEGGSIQYF
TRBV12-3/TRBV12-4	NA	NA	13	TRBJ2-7	TGTGCCAGCAGTTTACTCTCAGATTACGAGCAGTACTTC	CASSLLSDYEQYF
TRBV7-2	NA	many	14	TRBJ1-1	TGTGCCAGCAGCTCTACAGGGACGAGCACTGAAGCTTTCTTT	CASSSTGTSTEAFF
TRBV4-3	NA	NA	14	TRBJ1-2	TGCGCCAGCAGCCACCTAGCGGGGGCGCGGGGCTACACCTTC	CASSHLAGARGYTF
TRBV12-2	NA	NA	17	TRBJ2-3	TGTGCAAGTCGCTTACCAGGGGCCAGAAGGGGCACAGATACGCAGTATTTT	CASRLPGARRGTDTQYF
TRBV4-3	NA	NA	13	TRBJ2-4	TGCGCCAGCAGCCAGTTGGAGGGAAACATTCAGTACTTC	CASSQLEGNIQYF
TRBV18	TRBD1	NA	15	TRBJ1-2	TGTGCCAGCTCACCAGGGTCGAACAGGGGCTATGGCTACACCTTC	CASSPGSNRGYGYTF
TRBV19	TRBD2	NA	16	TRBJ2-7	TGTGCCAGTAGTTTACGGACTAGCGGGCGACCTTACGAGCAGTACTTC	CASSLRTSGRPYEQYF
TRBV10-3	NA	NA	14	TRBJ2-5	TGTGCCATCAGTGGCCCAGGAGGTCGGGAGACCCAGTACTTC	CAISGPGGRETQYF
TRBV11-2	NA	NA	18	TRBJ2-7	TGTGCCAGCAGCTCATTCTGGGCCCGGGGATCAGGGGTGTACGAGCAGTACTTC	CASSSFWARGSGVYEQYF
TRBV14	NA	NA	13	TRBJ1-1	TGTGCCAGCAGCCGTCAGGGTAGCACTGAAGCTTTCTTT	CASSRQGSTEAFF
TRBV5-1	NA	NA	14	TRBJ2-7	TGCGCCAGCAGCTCCCAGGGGAGCTCCTACGAGCAGTACTTC	CASSSQGSSYEQYF
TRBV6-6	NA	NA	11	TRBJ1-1	TGTGCCAGCAGTCCACTAGTCAGAGCTTTCTTT	CASSPLVRAFF
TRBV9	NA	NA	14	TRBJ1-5	TGTGCCAGCAGTCGAACAGGGAGCAATCAGCCCCAGCATTTT	CASSRTGSNQPQHF
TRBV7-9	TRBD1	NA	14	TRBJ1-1	TGTGCCAGCAGCTCACGGGACAGGGTCACTGAAGCTTTCTTT	CASSSRDRVTEAFF
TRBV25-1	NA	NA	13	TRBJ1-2	TGTGCCAGCAGTCATGGGGCGCCCTATGGCTACACCTTC	CASSHGAPYGYTF
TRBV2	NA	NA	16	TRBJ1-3	TGTGCCAGCAGTGTAGAGCCGTTACCTTTAGGAAACACCATATATTTT	CASSVEPLPLGNTIYF
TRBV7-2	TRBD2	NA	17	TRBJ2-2	TGTGCCAGCAGCTTCCCTAGCGGGGGGGCGAACACCGGGGAGCTGTTTTTT	CASSFPSGGANTGELFF
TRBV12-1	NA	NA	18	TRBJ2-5	TGTGCCAGCACCCATTTCGGGGGGACTAGCGGCTTCCAAGAGACCCAGTACTTC	CASTHFGGTSGFQETQYF
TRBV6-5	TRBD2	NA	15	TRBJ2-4	TGTGCCAGCCTTACACTAGCGGGGGGAAAAAACATTCAGTACTTC	CASLTLAGGKNIQYF
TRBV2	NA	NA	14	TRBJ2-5	TGTGCCAGCAGGTGGGGCAGACAACAAGAGACCCAGTACTTC	CASRWGRQQETQYF
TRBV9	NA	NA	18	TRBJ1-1	TGTGCCAGCAGCGTAGGAGCGGGGACCGCCGTTATGAACACTGAAGCTTTCTTT	CASSVGAGTAVMNTEAFF
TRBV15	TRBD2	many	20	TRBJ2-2	TGTGCCACCAGCAGTCTCAGGACTAGCGGTTACTCGAGGTACACCGGGGAGCTGTTTTTT	CATSSLRTSGYSRYTGELFF